A single sample gave rise to the 20 T cell receptor beta chains below, sequenced in a study of CD8 T cells in ankylosing spondylitis. One entry per CDR3 protein results from TCRdb running MiXCR on the 5' RACE reads. The table lists under 30,000 distinct CDR3 sequences, 7.9% of them singletons. The specimen sequenced was blood. The source is a male donor with ankylosing spondylitis or in good health (not recorded which).

The sample holds a few counts of this clonotype. V is TRBV29-1 and J is TRBJ1-1; the D gene is possibly TRBD1 (5 bases). The V end lost 6 bases, the J end lost 4 bases, and 12 bases lay between the germline ends. CDR1 SQVTM and CDR2 ANQGSEA come from the germline V gene. This CDR3 has 12 residues. CDR3 protein: CSVGDEGTEAFF. Written as DNA, the CDR3 is TGCAGCGTGGGGGACGAAGGCACTGAAGCTTTCTTT. Based on the CDR3 plus reference TRBV29-1 and TRBJ1-1, the full variable domain is SAVISQKPSRDICQRGTSLTIQCQVDSQVTMMFWYRQQPGQSLTLIATANQGSEATYESGFVIDKFPISRPNLTFSTLTVSNMSPEDSSIYLCSVGDEGTEAFFGQGTRLTVV.

This clonotype was observed many times. This chain links TRBV29-1 with TRBJ2-2; D is possibly TRBD2 (5 bases). CDR3 length: 15 amino acids. Trimming cost V 0 bases and J 4 bases, with 12 bases left between them. Germline values: CDR1 SQVTM, CDR2 ANQGSEA. The CDR3 region is CSVEDRGPFTGELFF. The CDR3 DNA sequence: TGCAGCGTTGAAGATCGAGGGCCGTTCACCGGGGAGCTGTTTTTT.

This clonotype turned up a few times. The chain has TRBV4-3 and TRBJ2-7; 10 nucleotides agree with TRBD2. V dropped 3 bases and J dropped 6; count of bases not matched to a gene: 5. Germline CDR1 is LGHNA and CDR2 is YSLEER. The CDR3 is 14 amino acids. The CDR3 loop reads CASSHGTSVGEQYF. CDR3 in DNA: TGCGCCAGCAGCCATGGGACTAGCGTCGGCGAGCAGTACTTC.

The rearrangement links TRBV12-3 or TRBV12-4 to TRBJ2-4, with D perhaps matching TRBD1 (6 bases). V was cut by 6 bases and J by 0 bases, with 9 bases left in between. This CDR3 region has 14 residues. The CDR3 sequence: CASRSDRAKNIQYF. The CDR3 coding sequence is TGTGCCAGCAGATCGGACAGAGCCAAAAACATTCAGTACTTC.

In this sample, this clonotype turned up many times. This sequence joins TRBV7-2 and TRBJ2-1; D is undetermined. V gave up 0 bases and J gave up 4 bases, with 4 bases separating them. CDR3 length: 13 amino acids. Germline CDR1 SGHTA, CDR2 FQGNSA. The CDR3, as DNA: TGTGCCAGCAGCTTAGCTATTTACAATGAGCAGTTCTTC. This gives the protein CASSLAIYNEQFF. Variable domain in full (rest from reference TRBV7-2 and TRBJ2-1): GAGVSQSPSNKVTEKGKDVELRCDPISGHTALYWYRQSLGQGLEFLIYFQGNSAPDKSGLPSDRFSAERTGGSVSTLTIQRTQQEDSAVYLCASSLAIYNEQFFGPGTRLTVL.

This clonotype was recorded a few times. This sequence joins TRBV3-1 and TRBJ2-1; D is undetermined. CDR1 is LGHDT, CDR2 YNNKEL, per germline (reference sequence). V was pared by 3 bases and J by 6 bases, with 15 bases between. The CDR3 is 15 residues long. The CDR3 DNA is TGTGCCAGCAGCCACTCTCTAGAGTCATCCAATGAGCAGTTCTTC. It yields the protein CASSHSLESSNEQFF.

This clonotype has just a few counts. This chain connects TRBV7-3 to TRBJ2-6; D gene unclear. Germline CDR1 and CDR2: SGHTA and FQGTGA. V lost 4 bases and J 4 bases, leaving 2 bases between the germline ends. CDR3 size: 12 residues. In nucleotides, the CDR3 is TGTGCCAGCAGCTCCGGGGCCAACGTCCTGACTTTC. Its translation: CASSSGANVLTF.

This chain joins TRBV29-1 and TRBJ2-1, with 8 bases that match TRBD2. The CDR3 has 12 residues. The trim removed 2 bases at V and 8 bases at J, leaving 2 bases unmatched. Germline V CDR1 and CDR2: SQVTM, ANQGSEA. This chain's CDR3 is CSVESGGDEQFF. The DNA for the CDR3 is TGCAGCGTTGAAAGCGGGGGTGATGAGCAGTTCTTC.

The chain links TRBV7-2 to TRBJ2-1; 7 bases are a match to TRBD1. Unmatched junction bases numbered 10, after V lost 3 bases and J lost 5 bases. The CDR3 is made up of 16 amino acids. The germline V gene encodes CDR1 SGHTA and CDR2 FQGNSA. The CDR3 here is CASSFTGTANNNEQFF. Here the CDR3 DNA reads TGTGCCAGCAGCTTTACCGGGACAGCAAATAACAATGAGCAGTTCTTC.

In the case of this clonotype: At one end, the junction sequence differs from germline, possibly due to a read error. This chain links TRBV7-2 with TRBJ2-2; possible D gene TRBD2, 6 bases. Germline V gene sequence: CDR1 SGHTA, CDR2 FQGNSA. This CDR3 contains 16 residues. The CDR3 DNA follows: TGTGCCGGCAGCTTACCTTCGGGGGTTGTCACCGGGGAGCTGTTTTTT. The encoded protein is CAGSLPSGVVTGELFF. The full variable domain, rest sourced from reference TRBV7-2 and TRBJ2-2, is GAGVSQSPSNKVTEKGKDVELRCDPISGHTALYWYRQSLGQGLEFLIYFQGNSAPDKSGLPSDRFSAERTGGSVSTLTIQRTQQEDSAVYLCAGSLPSGVVTGELFFGEGSRLTVL.

V usage is TRBV5-1 and J usage is TRBJ2-1, with TRBD2 matching over 9 bases. There are 16 residues in the CDR3. Germline loops: CDR1 SGHRS, CDR2 YFSETQ. V shed 4 bases and J 7 bases; nucleotides not matched to a gene: 12. The CDR3 loop is CASSPRVAGDMNEQFF. The CDR3 DNA sequence: TGCGCCAGCAGCCCCCGGGTAGCGGGAGATATGAATGAGCAGTTCTTC.

This clonotype was found a few times. The V gene is TRBV20-1, the J gene TRBJ2-1; 8 positions match TRBD1. Germline CDR1 and CDR2: DFQATT and SNEGSKA (reference sequence). This CDR3 contains 14 residues. V shed 1 base, J shed 7 bases, and the junction held 6 bases outside the gene matches. CDR3 sequence: CSARAGTGVNEQFF. Here the CDR3 DNA reads TGCAGTGCTAGAGCAGGGACAGGAGTAAATGAGCAGTTCTTC.

This rearrangement joins TRBV6-2 or TRBV6-3 to TRBJ2-7, with 8 bases matching TRBD2. The CDR3 is 14 residues long. Germline V lookup: CDR1 MNHEY, CDR2 SVGEGT. The V segment lost 6 bases and the J segment 4 bases; nucleotides outside the gene matches: 8. The CDR3 region has the DNA TGTGCCAGCAGATCCGGACTAGCAGAATACGAGCAGTACGTC. Its translation: CASRSGLAEYEQYV.

The CDR3, as DNA: TGTGCCTGGGACCCAGGGGAGAACACTGAAGCTTTCTTT. Its protein product is CAWDPGENTEAFF. V gene TRBV30 combines with J gene TRBJ1-1; a weak D match, TRBD1 (6 bases). The CDR3 runs to 13 residues. Trimming took 5 bases from V and 1 from J, leaving 11 bases between them. The germline gives CDR1 GTSNPN, CDR2 SVGIG (reference sequence). Full variable domain (outside the CDR3, taken from reference TRBV30 and TRBJ1-1): SQTIHQWPATLVQPVGSPLSLECTVEGTSNPNLYWYRQAAGRGLQLLFYSVGIGQISSEVPQNLSASRPQDRQFILSSKKLLLSDSGFYLCAWDPGENTEAFFGQGTRLTVV.

This clonotype was counted only a few times. The gene calls are TRBV2 and TRBJ2-1, with a possible D match to TRBD1 (7 bases). V lost 5 bases and J 9 bases, leaving 23 bases between the germline ends. Germline CDR1 SNHLY, CDR2 FYNNEI. CDR3 length: 16 residues. As DNA, the CDR3 is TGTGCCAGCAGTCCGGGACTGGGACAGTATTTGGGTGAGCAGTTCTTC. Translated: CASSPGLGQYLGEQFF.

This clonotype was seen many times. The chain combines TRBV3-1 with TRBJ2-5, with D hard to call. This CDR3 comprises 10 residues. Per germline, CDR1 LGHDT and CDR2 YNNKEL (reference sequence). V gave up 0 bases and J gave up 7 bases, with 0 bases separating them. CDR3 DNA sequence: TGTGCCAGCAGCCAAGAGACCCAGTACTTC. Translated, it gives CASSQETQYF.

In its sample, this clonotype was seen a few times. The chain joins TRBV7-9 to TRBJ2-2, with TRBD2 matching 13 bases. Germline CDR1 SEHNR, CDR2 FQNEAQ (reference sequence). The CDR3 length is 17 residues. V dropped 5 bases and J dropped 9; count of bases not matched to a gene: 12. DNA of the CDR3: TGTGCCAGCAGCGCCCGGACTAGCGGGAGTCTGTACCGGGAGCTGTTTTTT. Protein: CASSARTSGSLYRELFF.

V gene TRBV29-1 combines with J gene TRBJ1-6; a possible D gene is TRBD1 (5 bases). CDR3 size: 14 residues. Germline-derived CDR1 and CDR2 are SQVTM and ANQGSEA. The ends were cut back, 4 bases at V and 1 base at J, with 8 bases in the middle. The DNA for the CDR3 is TGCAGCGTTGGGGAGGGGTCCTATAATTCACCCCTCCACTTT. Amino acid sequence: CSVGEGSYNSPLHF.

This clonotype has a handful of counts. V usage is TRBV9 and J usage is TRBJ2-5; D gene unclear. In germline, CDR1 is SGDLS, CDR2 YYNGEE. The V end lost 3 bases, the J end lost 4 bases, and 10 bases lay between the germline ends. The CDR3 sequence is 13 residues long. The CDR3, as DNA: TGTGCCAGCAGCGGGCCAGCCGGAGAGACCCAGTACTTC. It is translated as CASSGPAGETQYF.

V and J are TRBV7-3 and TRBJ2-3; D possibly corresponds to TRBD1 (6 bases). V lost 4 bases to trimming and J lost 6 bases, with 11 bases between them. Germline CDR1 SGHTA, CDR2 FQGTGA. The length of the CDR3 is 13 residues. CDR3 amino acids: CASSYTGPDTQYF. CDR3 DNA sequence: TGTGCCAGCAGCTATACAGGGCCGGATACGCAGTATTTT.